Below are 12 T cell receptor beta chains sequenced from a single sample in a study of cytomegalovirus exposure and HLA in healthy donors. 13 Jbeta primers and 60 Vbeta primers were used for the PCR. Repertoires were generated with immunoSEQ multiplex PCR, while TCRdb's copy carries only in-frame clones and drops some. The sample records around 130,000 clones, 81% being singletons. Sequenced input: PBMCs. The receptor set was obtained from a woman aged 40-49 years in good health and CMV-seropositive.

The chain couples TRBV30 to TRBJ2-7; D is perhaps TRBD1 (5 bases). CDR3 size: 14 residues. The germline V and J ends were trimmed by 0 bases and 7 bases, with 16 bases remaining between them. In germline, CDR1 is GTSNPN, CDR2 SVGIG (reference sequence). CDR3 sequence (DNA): TGTGCCTGGAGTGTAGGTGCAGGGATGGGTGAGCAGTACTTC. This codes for CAWSVGAGMGEQYF.

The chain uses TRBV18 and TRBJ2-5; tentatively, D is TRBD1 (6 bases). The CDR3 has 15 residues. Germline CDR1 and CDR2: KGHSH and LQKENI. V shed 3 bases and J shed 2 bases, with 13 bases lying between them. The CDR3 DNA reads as TGTGCCAGCTCACCGGGGACACAGGGACAAGAGACCCAGTACTTC. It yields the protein CASSPGTQGQETQYF.

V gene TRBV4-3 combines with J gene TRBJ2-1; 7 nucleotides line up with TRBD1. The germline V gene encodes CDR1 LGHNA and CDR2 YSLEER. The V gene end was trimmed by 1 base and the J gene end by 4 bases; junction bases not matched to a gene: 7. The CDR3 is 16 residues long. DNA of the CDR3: TGCGCCAGCAGCCAAGGGACAGGCGACGTATACAATGAGCAGTTCTTC. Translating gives CASSQGTGDVYNEQFF.

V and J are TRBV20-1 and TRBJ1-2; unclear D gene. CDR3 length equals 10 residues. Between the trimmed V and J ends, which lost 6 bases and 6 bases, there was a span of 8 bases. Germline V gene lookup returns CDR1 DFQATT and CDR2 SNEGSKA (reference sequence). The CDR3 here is CSARPDGYTF. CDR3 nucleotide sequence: TGCAGTGCGCGCCCCGATGGCTACACCTTC.

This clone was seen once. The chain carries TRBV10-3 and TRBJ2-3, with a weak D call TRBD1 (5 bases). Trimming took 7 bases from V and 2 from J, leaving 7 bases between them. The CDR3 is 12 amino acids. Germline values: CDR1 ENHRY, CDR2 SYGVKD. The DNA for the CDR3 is TGTGCCATCAAGGGGTACACAGATACGCAGTATTTT. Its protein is CAIKGYTDTQYF.

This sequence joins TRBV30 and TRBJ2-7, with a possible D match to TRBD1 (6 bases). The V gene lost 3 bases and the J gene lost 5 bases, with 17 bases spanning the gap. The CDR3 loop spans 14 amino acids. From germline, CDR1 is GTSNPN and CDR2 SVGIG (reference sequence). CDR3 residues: CAWRKNRVGNEQYF. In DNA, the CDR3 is TGTGCCTGGAGGAAGAACAGGGTTGGTAACGAGCAGTACTTC.

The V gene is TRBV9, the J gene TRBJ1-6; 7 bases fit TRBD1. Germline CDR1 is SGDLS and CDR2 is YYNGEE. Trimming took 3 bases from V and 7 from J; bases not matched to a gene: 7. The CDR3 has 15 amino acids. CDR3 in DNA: TGTGCCAGCAGCGAGTTGACAGGGCAGAATTCACCCCTCCACTTT. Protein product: CASSELTGQNSPLHF.

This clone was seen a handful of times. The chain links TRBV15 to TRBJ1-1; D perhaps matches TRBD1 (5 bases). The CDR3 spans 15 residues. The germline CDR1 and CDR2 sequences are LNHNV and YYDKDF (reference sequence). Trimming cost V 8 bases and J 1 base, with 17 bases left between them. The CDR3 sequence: CATDLTDRPNTEAFF. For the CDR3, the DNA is TGTGCCACCGACCTAACTGACAGACCGAACACTGAAGCTTTCTTT.

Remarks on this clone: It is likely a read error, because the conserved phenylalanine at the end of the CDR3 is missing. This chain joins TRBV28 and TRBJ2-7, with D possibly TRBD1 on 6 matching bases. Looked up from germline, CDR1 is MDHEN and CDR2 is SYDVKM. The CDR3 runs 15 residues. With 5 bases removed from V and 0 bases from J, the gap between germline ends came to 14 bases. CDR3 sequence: CASSNTYRVSYEQYL. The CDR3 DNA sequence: TGTGCCAGCAGTAACACCTACAGGGTCTCCTACGAGCAGTACCTC.

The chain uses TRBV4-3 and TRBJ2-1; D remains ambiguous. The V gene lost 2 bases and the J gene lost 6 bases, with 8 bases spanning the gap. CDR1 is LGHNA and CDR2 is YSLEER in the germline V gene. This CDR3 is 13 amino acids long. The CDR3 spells CASSQQNGNEQFF. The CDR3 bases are TGCGCCAGCAGCCAACAAAACGGCAATGAGCAGTTCTTC.

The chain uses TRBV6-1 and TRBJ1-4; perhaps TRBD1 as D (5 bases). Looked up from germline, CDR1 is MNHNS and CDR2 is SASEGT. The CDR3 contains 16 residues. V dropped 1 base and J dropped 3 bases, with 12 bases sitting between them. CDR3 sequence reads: CASSEGGGTANEKLFF. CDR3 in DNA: TGTGCCAGCAGTGAAGGGGGGGGTACGGCTAATGAAAAACTGTTTTTT.

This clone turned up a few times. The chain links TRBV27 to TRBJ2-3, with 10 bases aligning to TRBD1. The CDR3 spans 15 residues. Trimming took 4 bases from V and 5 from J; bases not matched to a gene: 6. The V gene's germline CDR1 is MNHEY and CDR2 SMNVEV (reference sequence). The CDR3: CASSSPGTGEDTQYF. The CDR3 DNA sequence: TGTGCCAGCAGTTCCCCGGGGACAGGGGAAGATACGCAGTATTTT.